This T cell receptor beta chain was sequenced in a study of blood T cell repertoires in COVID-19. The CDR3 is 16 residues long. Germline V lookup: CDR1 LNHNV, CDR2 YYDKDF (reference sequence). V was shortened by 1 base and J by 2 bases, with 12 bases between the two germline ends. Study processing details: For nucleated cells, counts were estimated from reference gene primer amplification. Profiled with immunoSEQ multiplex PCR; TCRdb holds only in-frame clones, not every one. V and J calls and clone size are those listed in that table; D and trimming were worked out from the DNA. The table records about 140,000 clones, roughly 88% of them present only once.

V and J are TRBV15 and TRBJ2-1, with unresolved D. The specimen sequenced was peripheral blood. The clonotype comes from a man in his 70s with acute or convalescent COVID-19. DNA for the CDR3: TGTGCCACCAGCAGAGCCGTGGCTTTTCCCTACAATGAGCAGTTCTTC. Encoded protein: CATSRAVAFPYNEQFF.